One sample yielded the 26 T cell receptor beta chains listed below, sequenced in a study of T cell repertoires in cytomegalovirus infection. TCRdb re-derived calls from the reads in MiXCR, one entry per CDR3 protein. In the table there are more than 400,000 distinct CDR3 sequences, 26% of which are singletons. The specimen sequenced was PBMCs. These receptors were collected from a human donor in good health (CMV status not recorded). Some clones in this sample may be carry-over from other donors' samples.

A single count supports this clonotype. This chain uses TRBV27 with TRBJ2-3; unclear D gene. The germline CDR1 and CDR2 sequences are MNHEY and SMNVEV (reference sequence). The CDR3 is 15 amino acids. The V gene lost 4 bases and the J gene lost 4 bases, with 15 bases spanning the gap. CDR3 in amino acids: CASSSTFLGSDTQYF. The CDR3 nucleotides read TGTGCCAGCAGTTCGACCTTCCTCGGGTCAGATACGCAGTATTTT.

The chain recombines TRBV5-4 with TRBJ2-1; TRBD2 agrees at 12 bases. The CDR3 totals 17 residues. Germline V gene sequence: CDR1 SGHNT, CDR2 YYREEE (reference sequence). V lost 0 bases and J lost 10; bases outside the gene matches: 11. In DNA, the CDR3 is TGTGCCAGCAGCTTGGGACTAGCGGGAGAGTGGGCGGAGGAGCAGTTCTTC. This encodes CASSLGLAGEWAEEQFF.

The chain combines TRBV7-6 with TRBJ2-3; D is unclear. CDR1 SGHVS and CDR2 FNYEAQ come from the germline V gene. V lost 5 bases, J lost 3 bases, and 12 bases lay in between. The CDR3 contains 14 residues. CDR3 sequence reads: CASSGLVETDTQYF. CDR3 in DNA: TGTGCCAGCAGCGGGTTGGTCGAAACAGATACGCAGTATTTT.

The chain couples TRBV7-9 to TRBJ2-3, with D maybe TRBD2 (6 bases). Germline CDR1 is SEHNR and CDR2 is FQNEAQ (reference sequence). There are 14 residues in the CDR3. V lost 8 bases to trimming and J lost 0 bases, with 12 bases between them. The chain's CDR3 is CASGGAASTDTQYF. Written as DNA, the CDR3 is TGTGCCAGCGGAGGGGCAGCTAGCACAGATACGCAGTATTTT.

The chain recombines TRBV7-2 with TRBJ2-2; 12 bases fit TRBD2. The junction had 16 bases not matched to a gene; V was cut back by 7 bases and J by 10 bases. CDR3 length: 17 residues. CDR1 and CDR2 from the germline V gene are SGHTA and FQGNSA. CDR3 residues: CASTTASGRGVREELFF. Here the CDR3 DNA reads TGTGCCAGCACCACAGCTAGCGGGAGGGGGGTTAGGGAGGAGCTGTTTTTT.

This clonotype was counted at least ten times. The chain uses TRBV7-8 and TRBJ2-7, with D possibly called TRBD1 or TRBD2 (5 bases each). Germline V lookup: CDR1 SGHVS, CDR2 FQNEAQ. V lost 5 bases and J lost 4, with 12 bases in between. The CDR3 runs to 13 residues. The CDR3 sequence is CASSKRDGYEQYF. The CDR3 coding sequence is TGTGCCAGCAGCAAGAGGGACGGGTACGAGCAGTACTTC.

V and J are TRBV20-1 and TRBJ2-5, with TRBD1 matching over 7 bases. J gave up 1 base and V 6 bases, and 5 bases lay outside the gene matches. The germline CDR1 and CDR2 sequences are DFQATT and SNEGSKA (reference sequence). CDR3 size: 13 residues. This chain's CDR3 is CSATGTAQETQYF. CDR3 nucleotides: TGCAGTGCCACCGGGACAGCCCAAGAGACCCAGTACTTC.

The gene calls are TRBV27 and TRBJ2-1, with 9 nucleotides matching TRBD2. The germline CDR1 and CDR2 sequences are MNHEY and SMNVEV (reference sequence). Trimming took 2 bases from V and 3 from J; bases not matched to a gene: 2. The CDR3 runs 15 residues. DNA of the CDR3: TGTGCCAGCAGTTTACTAGCGGGGTTCTACAATGAGCAGTTCTTC. Translated: CASSLLAGFYNEQFF.

The J gene is TRBJ2-7, the V gene TRBV7-8; D is perhaps TRBD1 (5 bases). Germline values: CDR1 SGHVS, CDR2 FQNEAQ. This CDR3 region has 14 residues. Trimming took off 5 bases at V and 6 bases at J, with 17 bases between the two ends. The CDR3 spells CASSPRSGNSEQYF. For the CDR3, the DNA is TGTGCCAGCAGCCCCCGGTCAGGGAATTCCGAGCAGTACTTC.

On this clonotype: The junction departs from germline at one end; a sequencing error may be responsible. This chain joins TRBV5-3 and TRBJ1-1; D gene uncertain. TRBV5-3 is annotated as an ORF whose role is uncertain. CDR3 size: 15 residues. The CDR3 nucleotides read TGTGCCAGCAGCTTCTCCCCGGAGATGAACACTGAAGCTTTCTTT. Translating gives CASSFSPEMNTEAFF.

The V and J genes are TRBV18 and TRBJ1-1; 11 nucleotides agree with TRBD1. Germline V gene lookup returns CDR1 KGHSH and CDR2 LQKENI. This CDR3 has 18 residues. The ends lost 2 bases at V and 8 bases at J; junction bases unmatched: 16. In DNA form, the CDR3 reads TGTGCCAGCTCACCAAGGACAGGGGGCGCGATGCGGATCTGGGAAGCTTTCTTT. Its protein product is CASSPRTGGAMRIWEAFF.

This clonotype was picked up a small number of times. The rearrangement uses TRBV6-1 and TRBJ2-7, with D unresolved. Germline assignment: CDR1 MNHNS and CDR2 SASEGT. Trimming removed 7 bases from V and 6 bases from J, with 10 bases in between. The CDR3 is made up of 11 amino acids. The CDR3 region is CASTQGSEQYF. CDR3 in DNA: TGTGCCAGCACCCAAGGATCCGAGCAGTACTTC.

The CDR3 bases are TGTGCCAGCAGTGCCGCGGGAGCCTACGAGCAGTACTTC. This encodes CASSAAGAYEQYF. The chain has TRBV12-3 or TRBV12-4 and TRBJ2-7; 7 nucleotides match TRBD2. V was clipped by 5 bases and J by 2 bases; unmatched bases: 3. CDR3 length: 13 residues.

A few counts support this clonotype. The J gene is TRBJ2-1, the V gene TRBV15, with D tentatively TRBD2 (7 bases). Looked up from germline, CDR1 is LNHNV and CDR2 is YYDKDF (reference sequence). Trimming stripped 1 base from V and 5 bases from J, with 15 bases between. CDR3 size: 16 residues. The CDR3 spells CATSRVVGGGDNEQFF. The CDR3 nucleotides are TGTGCCACCAGCAGAGTAGTGGGAGGGGGGGACAATGAGCAGTTCTTC.

The chain joins TRBV20-1 to TRBJ2-2; TRBD2 aligns across 14 bases. Germline CDR1 DFQATT, CDR2 SNEGSKA (reference sequence). The CDR3 runs 16 residues. Unmatched junction bases numbered 5, after V lost 6 bases and J lost 2 bases. CDR3 sequence reads: CSALGLAGDNTGELFF. DNA of the CDR3: TGCAGTGCCCTGGGACTAGCGGGAGACAACACCGGGGAGCTGTTTTTT.

This clonotype was counted many times. The chain has TRBV28 and TRBJ2-1; D is uncertain. The ends were cut back, 1 base at V and 5 bases at J, with 6 bases in the middle. This CDR3 is 13 amino acids long. Looked up from germline, CDR1 is MDHEN and CDR2 is SYDVKM. The CDR3 DNA follows: TGTGCCAGCAGTTTATTTTCACACAATGAGCAGTTCTTC. Encoded protein: CASSLFSHNEQFF.

The J gene is TRBJ2-1, the V gene TRBV5-1; D gene uncertain. CDR3 size: 16 residues. V lost 4 bases, J lost 0 bases, and 14 bases lay in between. Germline CDR1 SGHRS, CDR2 YFSETQ. The chain's CDR3 is CASSRISSSSYNEQFF. DNA for the CDR3: TGCGCCAGCAGCCGCATATCCTCGAGCTCCTACAATGAGCAGTTCTTC.

The CDR3 nucleotides are TGTGCCAGCAGTTACTCACGGGGGCGTCACACTGAAGCTTTCTTT. Translation gives CASSYSRGRHTEAFF. The genes are TRBV6-5 and TRBJ1-1; tentative D call: TRBD1 (6 bases). Trimming stripped 0 bases from V and 3 bases from J, with 11 bases between. Looked up from germline, CDR1 is MNHEY and CDR2 is SVGAGI. The CDR3 length is 15 residues.

This clonotype was found a few times. V gene TRBV6-2 or TRBV6-3 combines with J gene TRBJ1-1, with 7 positions matching TRBD1. The V gene's germline CDR1 is MNHEY and CDR2 SVGEGT. The CDR3 covers 15 residues. V was pared by 2 bases and J by 5 bases, with 8 bases of the junction left unmatched. The CDR3 sequence is CASSYRGGASTEAFF. DNA for the CDR3: TGTGCCAGCAGTTACAGAGGGGGCGCGTCTACTGAAGCTTTCTTT.

This clonotype appeared a few times. The chain recombines TRBV7-2 with TRBJ1-5; 7 bases are a match to TRBD1. This CDR3 is 18 amino acids long. Germline lookup yields CDR1 SGHTA and CDR2 FQGNSA. The junction had 11 bases not matched to a gene; V was cut back by 0 bases and J by 3 bases. The CDR3 DNA sequence: TGTGCCAGCAGCTTAGCCCCCCGGGACAGTATGACCAATCAGCCCCAGCATTTT. Translated, it gives CASSLAPRDSMTNQPQHF.

CDR3 DNA: TGTGCCAGCAGTTACATGGGGAGCGGCTATGGCTACACCTTC. It yields the protein CASSYMGSGYGYTF. The J gene is TRBJ1-2, the V gene TRBV6-5; D is unresolved. The V gene's germline CDR1 is MNHEY and CDR2 SVGAGI. V lost 2 bases to trimming and J lost 4 bases, with 11 bases between them. This CDR3 has 14 amino acids.

There are many counts of this clonotype. V and J are TRBV4-1 and TRBJ2-7, with a possible D match to TRBD1 (5 bases). V lost 1 base, J lost 3 bases, and 16 bases lay in between. The germline CDR1 and CDR2 sequences are MGHRA and YSYEKL. The CDR3 has 16 amino acids. CDR3 nucleotide sequence: TGCGCCAGCAGCCAAGCCCGTCAGGGTCCCGTCTACGAGCAGTACTTC. It specifies CASSQARQGPVYEQYF.

The chain uses TRBV5-6 and TRBJ2-4; TRBD2 matches at 8 bases. The CDR3 runs to 14 residues. The V gene's germline CDR1 is SGHDT and CDR2 YYEEEE. V dropped 6 bases and J dropped 8; count of bases not matched to a gene: 10. CDR3 loop: CASNRGGVGDIQYF. The CDR3 DNA reads TGTGCCAGCAATCGGGGGGGAGTCGGCGACATTCAGTACTTC.

This clonotype was found once. This chain connects TRBV10-3 to TRBJ1-5, with D perhaps matching TRBD1 (6 bases). Germline V gene data show CDR1 as ENHRY and CDR2 as SYGVKD. V lost 2 bases to trimming and J lost 5 bases, with 13 bases between them. CDR3 length: 15 residues. The CDR3 is CAISEQQGGYQPQHF. The CDR3 DNA is TGTGCCATCAGTGAGCAACAGGGTGGGTATCAGCCCCAGCATTTT.

In the case of this clonotype: The junction departs from the called germline gene at one end, perhaps through a read error. V is TRBV7-2 and J is TRBJ2-3; 7 bases line up with TRBD2. Germline values: CDR1 SGHTA, CDR2 FQGNSA. The CDR3 contains 14 residues. The CDR3 DNA sequence: TGTGCCAGCAGCTTGGCTAGCGGCACAGATGCGCAGTATTTT. Its protein product is CASSLASGTDAQYF. Looking up the rest from reference TRBV7-2 and TRBJ2-3 gives the full variable domain: GAGVSQSPSNKVTEKGKDVELRCDPISGHTALYWYRQSLGQGLEFLIYFQGNSAPDKSGLPSDRFSAERTGGSVSTLTIQRTQQEDSAVYLCASSLASGTDAQYFGPGTRLTVL.

The CDR3 here is CASSVGLAGVYEQYF. CDR3 DNA: TGTGCCAGCAGCGTAGGGCTAGCGGGAGTCTACGAGCAGTACTTC. The chain recombines TRBV9 with TRBJ2-7, with 10 nucleotides matching TRBD2. In germline, CDR1 is SGDLS, CDR2 YYNGEE. CDR3 length: 15 residues. J was trimmed by 3 bases and V by 0 bases; bases with no gene match: 3.